Presented here are 22 T cell receptor beta chains from one specimen sequenced in a study of blood T cells in healthy people across ages. Next came a second PCR, run for roughly 6 to 11 cycles, which used a sample-barcoded 5' primer along with a J-beta primer mix. TCRdb reprocessed the 5' RACE reads with MiXCR, giving one entry per CDR3 protein. This table holds approximately 790,000 distinct CDR3 sequences, 60% to 80% found once. The source material was blood. Receptors were obtained from a man aged 25 to 40 in good health.

The chain carries TRBV9 and TRBJ1-2; 7 bases match TRBD1. The CDR3 consists of 14 residues. Germline V lookup: CDR1 SGDLS, CDR2 YYNGEE. Losses at the gene ends were 6 bases for V and 5 bases for J; bases not matched to a gene: 10. The CDR3 protein is CASTGPGTEYGYTF. As DNA, the CDR3 is TGTGCCAGCACCGGGCCAGGGACAGAATATGGCTACACCTTC.

The V and J genes are TRBV5-1 and TRBJ2-1; 10 bases align to TRBD2. The germline gives CDR1 SGHRS, CDR2 YFSETQ. J gave up 7 bases and V 1 base, and 2 bases lay outside the gene matches. CDR3 length: 14 residues. The chain's CDR3 is CASSLSTSGNEQFF. For the CDR3, the DNA is TGCGCCAGCAGCTTGTCGACTAGCGGGAATGAGCAGTTCTTC.

The chain couples TRBV20-1 to TRBJ1-5, with D possibly matching TRBD1 (5 bases). Germline-derived CDR1 and CDR2 are DFQATT and SNEGSKA (reference sequence). This CDR3 has 14 residues. The V end was cut by 6 bases, the J end by 4 bases, with 16 bases between. The CDR3 DNA reads as TGCAGTGCGCATGGCAGGGTTTGGAATCAGCCCCAGCATTTT. It codes for CSAHGRVWNQPQHF.

This chain uses TRBV7-2 with TRBJ2-5, with D unclear. V lost 9 bases and J 2 bases, leaving 16 bases between the germline ends. Germline V gives CDR1 SGHTA, CDR2 FQGNSA. The CDR3 is 14 amino acids. The CDR3 sequence: CASAPAGQQETQYF. In DNA form, the CDR3 reads TGTGCCAGTGCCCCGGCTGGTCAGCAAGAGACCCAGTACTTC.

The chain is built from TRBV28 and TRBJ2-7, with TRBD2 matching 8 bases. The germline V gene has CDR1 MDHEN and CDR2 SYDVKM. V was pared by 3 bases and J by 4 bases, with 14 bases of the junction left unmatched. The CDR3 runs 17 residues. DNA of the CDR3: TGTGCCAGCAGTTTCCCCTTAGCGGGGATCAGTAGGTACGAGCAGTACTTC. This translates into CASSFPLAGISRYEQYF.

This clonotype was seen a few times. The chain combines TRBV29-1 with TRBJ2-1; D perhaps matches TRBD2 (5 bases). This CDR3 has 11 residues. Deletions cut 7 bases from V and 6 bases from J, with 10 bases between. Germline loops: CDR1 SQVTM, CDR2 ANQGSEA. In DNA form, the CDR3 reads TGCAGCGGCCGGACTGGCAATGAGCAGTTCTTC. It codes for CSGRTGNEQFF.

This sequence joins TRBV11-2 and TRBJ2-3, with D perhaps TRBD2 (7 bases). The CDR3 totals 16 residues. The germline gives CDR1 SGHAT, CDR2 FQNNGV. V shed 1 base and J shed 2 bases, with 13 bases lying between them. This CDR3 is CASSLVRGGFTDTQYF. CDR3 bases: TGTGCCAGCAGCTTAGTAAGGGGGGGCTTCACAGATACGCAGTATTTT.

The genes are TRBV20-1 and TRBJ2-1; TRBD2 aligns across 7 bases. V was pared by 6 bases and J by 6 bases, with 11 bases of the junction left unmatched. The CDR3 is made up of 14 amino acids. The V gene's germline CDR1 is DFQATT and CDR2 SNEGSKA (reference sequence). The DNA of the CDR3 is TGCAGTGCCGAGGTCCCTAGCGGCCGCAATGAGCAGTTCTTC. Translation gives CSAEVPSGRNEQFF.

CDR3 residues: CASSFPSTGNYGYTF. The CDR3, as DNA: TGTGCCAGCAGTTTCCCCTCAACCGGGAACTATGGCTACACCTTC. The rearrangement joins TRBV28 to TRBJ1-2, with unresolved D. Germline V CDR1 and CDR2: MDHEN, SYDVKM. This CDR3 has 15 residues. V dropped 3 bases and J dropped 2 bases, with 13 bases sitting between them.

The chain couples TRBV10-3 to TRBJ1-2, with a possible D match to TRBD1 (5 bases). The ends were cut back, 2 bases at V and 8 bases at J, with 15 bases in the middle. CDR1 and CDR2 (germline): ENHRY, SYGVKD. CDR3 length equals 14 residues. The CDR3 nucleotides are TGTGCCATCAGTGAGGCGGAACGGGGGTGGGGCTACACCTTC. It codes for CAISEAERGWGYTF.

This chain connects TRBV6-1 to TRBJ2-5; D gene ambiguous. This CDR3 contains 17 residues. Germline CDR1 and CDR2: MNHNS and SASEGT. The ends were cut back, 2 bases at V and 11 bases at J, with 27 bases in the middle. DNA for the CDR3: TGTGCCAGCAGTGAATTGTCGGACCACCACCGCTCCTATGAGCAGTACTTC. Its protein product is CASSELSDHHRSYEQYF.

The V and J genes are TRBV5-4 and TRBJ2-4; TRBD1 matches at 7 bases. The last part of the DNA fits TRBJ2-7 better; the J call may be wrong. The CDR3 length is 14 residues. Germline CDR1 reads SGHNT; CDR2 reads YYREEE (reference sequence). In nucleotides, the CDR3 is TGTGCCAGCAGCTATCCGGGACAGAGCTACGAGCAGTACTTC. It yields the protein CASSYPGQSYEQYF.

This clonotype was seen only once. The chain employs TRBV25-1 and TRBJ1-3, with a weak D call TRBD1 (5 bases). In germline, CDR1 is MGHDK, CDR2 SYGVNS. The CDR3 has 16 residues. The DNA of the CDR3 is TGTGGAGCCCTTGGGACCACCTTATACTCTGGAAACACCATATATTTT. Its translation is CGALGTTLYSGNTIYF.

The chain joins TRBV5-6 to TRBJ1-2; 7 bases are a match to TRBD1. Germline assignment: CDR1 SGHDT and CDR2 YYEEEE. V shed 2 bases and J 7 bases; nucleotides not matched to a gene: 8. This CDR3 is 14 amino acids long. CDR3: CASSFDREGCGYTF. Here the CDR3 DNA reads TGTGCCAGCAGCTTCGACAGGGAAGGCTGTGGCTACACCTTC. Combining the CDR3 with reference TRBV5-6 and TRBJ1-2 gives the whole variable domain DAGVTQSPTHLIKTRGQQVTLRCSPKSGHDTVSWYQQALGQGPQFIFQYYEEEERQRGNFPDRFSGHQFPNYSSELNVNALLLGDSALYLCASSFDREGCGYTFGSGTRLTVV.

The CDR3 sequence is CASSRGQGIYEQYF. CDR3 coding DNA: TGTGCCAGCAGCCGTGGACAGGGGATCTACGAGCAGTACTTC. The genes are TRBV6-5 and TRBJ2-4; TRBD1 matches at 9 bases. The DNA end is more similar to TRBJ2-7, so the J call may be wrong. The CDR3 consists of 14 residues. Germline V gives CDR1 MNHEY, CDR2 SVGAGI.

This clonotype came up once. The CDR3 nucleotides read TGTGCCAGCCCCCACAGGGAACCCACTCTCTCTGGGGCCAACGTCCTGACTTTC. This translates into CASPHREPTLSGANVLTF. J is TRBJ2-6 and V is TRBV7-9, with TRBD1 as a possible D gene (6 bases). There are 18 residues in the CDR3. Germline CDR1 reads SEHNR; CDR2 reads FQNEAQ (reference sequence). The V and J ends lost 8 bases and 0 bases respectively, with 20 bases between them.

The sample holds a few counts of this clonotype. V gene TRBV27 combines with J gene TRBJ2-7; D ambiguous. V gave up 5 bases and J gave up 5 bases, with 19 bases separating them. Germline V gives CDR1 MNHEY, CDR2 SMNVEV (reference sequence). The CDR3 has 15 amino acids. CDR3 sequence: CASSPGRFHRDEQYF. The DNA for the CDR3 is TGTGCCAGCAGTCCAGGCAGATTCCATAGGGACGAGCAGTACTTC.

This clonotype was counted only a few times. The rearrangement joins TRBV7-9 to TRBJ2-7; a possible D gene is TRBD1 (5 bases). The V gene lost 0 bases and the J gene lost 2 bases, with 14 bases spanning the gap. The CDR3 covers 16 residues. Germline CDR1 reads SEHNR; CDR2 reads FQNEAQ (reference sequence). The CDR3 DNA sequence: TGTGCCAGCAGCTTAGCGAGTGGGGTCAGGGCCTACGAGCAGTACTTC. It codes for CASSLASGVRAYEQYF.

CDR3 sequence (DNA): TGTGCCAGCAGTGAGGGGCTTCGTGGAGAGCAGTTCTTC. Translated, it gives CASSEGLRGEQFF. The chain employs TRBV25-1 and TRBJ2-1, with D possibly matching TRBD1 (5 bases). V was trimmed by 3 bases and J by 10 bases, leaving 13 bases between them. Germline CDR1 is MGHDK and CDR2 is SYGVNS. The CDR3 extends over 13 amino acids.

This sequence joins TRBV6-1 and TRBJ2-7; no definite D call. Germline V gene data show CDR1 as MNHNS and CDR2 as SASEGT. V lost 2 bases and J 2 bases, leaving 16 bases between the germline ends. The CDR3 extends over 16 amino acids. The CDR3 here is CASSEFGMSFTYEQYF. As DNA, the CDR3 is TGTGCCAGCAGTGAATTTGGAATGTCGTTTACCTACGAGCAGTACTTC.

This clonotype was seen more than once but under ten times. This chain links TRBV7-2 with TRBJ2-1; unclear D gene. Between the trimmed V and J ends, which lost 3 bases and 0 bases, there was a span of 6 bases. The CDR3 length is 14 residues. The germline V gene has CDR1 SGHTA and CDR2 FQGNSA. The CDR3 region is CASSFLSSYNEQFF. In nucleotides, the CDR3 is TGTGCCAGCAGCTTCCTGAGCTCCTACAATGAGCAGTTCTTC.

This clonotype has more than one count but fewer than ten. This rearrangement joins TRBV2 to TRBJ2-4; 9 bases are a match to TRBD1. Per germline, CDR1 SNHLY and CDR2 FYNNEI. This CDR3 has 11 residues. V was clipped by 7 bases and J by 14 bases; unmatched bases: 6. The CDR3 DNA is TGTGCCAGCACATTTGGGGACAGGGAGTACTTC. This translates into CASTFGDREYF.